This T cell receptor (beta chain) was recorded in a study of T-cell reconstitution after alpha-beta-depleted transplantation in children. Study outcomes and limitations: After one year, T-cell counts and TCRbeta diversity mostly came from new T cells. Reportedly, roughly two months post-transplant, alpha-beta T cells arose from several hundred expanded graft clones.

After removal of 5 bases from V and 7 bases from J, the junction contained 4 bases not matched to a gene. Germline values: CDR1 ENHRY, CDR2 SYGVKD. CDR3 length: 12 amino acids. Preparation of the TCRbeta library involved a method that used unique molecular identifiers. TCRdb processed the PCR reads anew with MiXCR; each CDR3 protein has one entry. The sample lists 250,000 or so distinct CDR3 sequences, approximately 8.9% occurring once. This clonotype was counted ten times or more. Its antigen is unidentified. Specimen: PBMCs, mostly from graft donor cells, collected 180 days after TCRalphabeta/CD19-depleted stem cell transplant. The receptor was isolated from a male patient younger than 18 who had a stem cell transplant for acute lymphoblastic leukemia, so the T cells may come from the graft donor. The gene calls are TRBV10-3 and TRBJ1-1, with 7 bases identical to TRBD1. The chain's CDR3 is CAISLDRIEAFF. The CDR3 DNA reads as TGTGCCATCAGTTTGGACAGGATTGAAGCTTTCTTT.